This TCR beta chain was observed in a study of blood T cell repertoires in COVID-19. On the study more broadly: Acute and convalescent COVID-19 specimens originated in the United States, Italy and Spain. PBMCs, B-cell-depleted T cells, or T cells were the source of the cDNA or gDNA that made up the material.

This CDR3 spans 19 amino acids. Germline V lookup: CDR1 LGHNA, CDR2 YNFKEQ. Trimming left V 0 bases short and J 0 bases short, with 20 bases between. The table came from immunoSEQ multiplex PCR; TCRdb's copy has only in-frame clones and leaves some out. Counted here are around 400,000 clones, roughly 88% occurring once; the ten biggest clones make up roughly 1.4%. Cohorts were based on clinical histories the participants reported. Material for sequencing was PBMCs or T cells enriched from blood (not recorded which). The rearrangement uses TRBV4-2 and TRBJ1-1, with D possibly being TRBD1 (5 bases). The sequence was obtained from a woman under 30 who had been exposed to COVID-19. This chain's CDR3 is CASSQEGGRQGSMNTEAFF. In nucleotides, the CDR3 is TGTGCCAGCAGCCAAGAAGGTGGACGGCAGGGATCTATGAACACTGAAGCTTTCTTT.